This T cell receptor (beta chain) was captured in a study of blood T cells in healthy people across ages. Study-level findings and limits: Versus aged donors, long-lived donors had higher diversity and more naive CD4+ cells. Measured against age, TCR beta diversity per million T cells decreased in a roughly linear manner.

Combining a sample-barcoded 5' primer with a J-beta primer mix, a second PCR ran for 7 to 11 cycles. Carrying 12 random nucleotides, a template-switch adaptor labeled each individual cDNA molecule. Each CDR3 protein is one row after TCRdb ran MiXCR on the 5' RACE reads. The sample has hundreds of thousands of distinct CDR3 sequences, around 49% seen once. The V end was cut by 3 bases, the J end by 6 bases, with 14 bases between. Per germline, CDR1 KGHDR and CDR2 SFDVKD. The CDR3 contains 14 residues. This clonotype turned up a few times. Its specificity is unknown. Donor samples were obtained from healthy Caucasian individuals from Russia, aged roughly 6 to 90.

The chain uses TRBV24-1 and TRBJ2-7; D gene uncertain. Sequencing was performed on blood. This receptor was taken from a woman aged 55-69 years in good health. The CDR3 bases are TGTGCCACCAGTGATGGCTCGTTCCTAGGCGAGCAGTACTTC. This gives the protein CATSDGSFLGEQYF.